This entry lists 2 T cell receptor beta chains sequenced from one sample in a study of blood T cell repertoires in COVID-19. Repertoires were generated with immunoSEQ multiplex PCR, while TCRdb's copy carries only in-frame clones and drops some. The sample shows 280,000 or so clones, around nine tenths of them seen only once. Material: PBMCs or T cells enriched from blood (not recorded which). Receptors were obtained from a woman aged 40 to 50 who had recovered from COVID-19.

This clone was found once. The chain links TRBV11-3 to TRBJ2-1, with 8 bases aligning to TRBD1. The CDR3 extends over 17 amino acids. Germline CDR1 and CDR2: SGHNT and YENEEA. V lost 0 bases, J lost 0 bases, and 4 bases stayed unmatched. The CDR3 reads CASSLEAGGNSYNEQFF. The CDR3 nucleotides are TGTGCCAGCAGCTTAGAGGCAGGGGGCAACTCCTACAATGAGCAGTTCTTC.

This sequence joins TRBV30 and TRBJ2-3; D is perhaps TRBD2 (5 bases). Looked up from germline, CDR1 is GTSNPN and CDR2 is SVGIG (reference sequence). V lost 2 bases and J 4 bases, leaving 13 bases between the germline ends. The CDR3 totals 14 residues. The CDR3 DNA reads TGTGCCTGGAGTTCGGACTTTAGGGCAGATACGCAGTATTTT. Amino acid sequence: CAWSSDFRADTQYF.